The entry below describes one TCR beta chain. Its cognate antigen is unknown. The entry originates in a study of siplizumab effects on memory and regulatory T cells. Study conclusions and caveats: Memory T cells appeared less diverse than naive cells, which seemed to contribute substantially to alloresponse. In roughly 80-97% of proliferating CD4+ or CD8+ clones, a naive or memory phenotype could not be assigned. The suppressive capacity of proliferating Tregs from siplizumab cultures remained unconfirmed. Treg-derived clones made up an average of 68.8% of mappable alloreactive CD4+ clones with siplizumab and about 26% in controls.

Assay used: immunoSEQ multiplex PCR; TCRdb lists only in-frame clones, some missing. The profile shows approximately 120,000 clones, just under 95% of them singletons. The CDR3 spans 17 residues. CDR1 is MNHNS, CDR2 SASEGT, per germline. Trimming pared 4 bases from V and 4 bases from J, leaving 23 bases between. The receptor comes from a human donor in good health. This rearrangement joins TRBV6-1 to TRBJ2-7; D perhaps matches TRBD1 (5 bases). Sequenced sample: non-Treg CD4+ T cells sorted from blood. The CDR3 DNA follows: TGTGCCAGCAGTGCCACAAGGGGCTCCCCAATTGGGTACGAGCAGTACTTC. Protein product: CASSATRGSPIGYEQYF.